Presented here are 22 T cell receptor beta chains from one specimen sequenced in a study of blood T cell repertoires in COVID-19. Libraries were prepared by immunoSEQ multiplex PCR; TCRdb keeps only in-frame clonotypes and omits some of them. The data show about 210,000 clones, about four fifths seen once. The sample was peripheral blood. These receptors came from a woman between 40 and 50 years old with active or convalescent COVID-19.

Only a few counts were recorded for this clone. The chain employs TRBV3-1 (or the pseudogene TRBV3-2) and TRBJ1-6; D might be TRBD1 (5 bases). The germline V and J ends were trimmed by 0 bases and 10 bases, with 13 bases remaining between them. The CDR3 spans 15 residues. Germline V gene sequence: CDR1 LGHDT, CDR2 YNNKEL (reference sequence). The chain's CDR3 is CASSQDGGGRSPLHF. DNA of the CDR3: TGTGCCAGCAGCCAAGATGGGGGGGGAAGGTCACCCCTCCACTTT.

J is TRBJ1-1 and V is TRBV9; D is possibly TRBD1 (5 bases). Trimming left V 3 bases short and J 3 bases short, with 9 bases between. This CDR3 spans 13 amino acids. CDR1 and CDR2 (germline): SGDLS, YYNGEE. CDR3 nucleotide sequence: TGTGCCAGCAGCGAGTCCAGGGACACTGAAGCTTTCTTT. It encodes CASSESRDTEAFF.

The chain uses TRBV7-8 and TRBJ1-1; D unclear. V shed 2 bases and J shed 0 bases, with 13 bases lying between them. This CDR3 comprises 16 residues. The germline V gene has CDR1 SGHVS and CDR2 FQNEAQ. CDR3 sequence (DNA): TGTGCCAGCAGCTTAACTGGGTCGGGGATGAACACTGAAGCTTTCTTT. This codes for CASSLTGSGMNTEAFF.

This clone was seen a few times. V gene TRBV6-5 combines with J gene TRBJ1-6; D gene ambiguous. Trimming stripped 4 bases from V and 9 bases from J, with 10 bases between. Germline assignment: CDR1 MNHEY and CDR2 SVGAGI. This CDR3 contains 13 residues. The CDR3 is CASSFGEISPLHF. The CDR3 nucleotides are TGTGCCAGCAGTTTCGGGGAGATTTCACCCCTCCACTTT.

The chain recombines TRBV6-5 with TRBJ2-1; 9 positions match TRBD1. CDR1 MNHEY and CDR2 SVGAGI come from the germline V gene. The CDR3 spans 15 residues. The V and J ends lost 6 bases and 10 bases, in that order; junction bases with no gene match: 13. The CDR3 region is CASRTFGQGTGEQFF. The CDR3 region has the DNA TGTGCCAGCAGGACATTTGGACAGGGGACCGGGGAGCAGTTCTTC.

As to this clone: Different DNA sequences within this sample yield the same CDR3. The chain has TRBV30 and TRBJ1-6; D is unclear. CDR3 size: 14 residues. Trimming took off 0 bases at V and 6 bases at J, with 9 bases between the two ends. Per germline, CDR1 GTSNPN and CDR2 SVGIG (reference sequence). The CDR3 loop is CAWSVLGSNSPLHF. CDR3 DNA sequence: TGTGCCTGGAGTGTACTAGGGAGTAATTCACCCCTCCACTTT.

This clone has only a few counts. The rearrangement links TRBV27 to TRBJ2-7; 8 bases agree with TRBD1. The germline gives CDR1 MNHEY, CDR2 SMNVEV (reference sequence). The CDR3 sequence is 15 residues long. The J segment lost 3 bases and the V segment lost 3 bases, leaving 7 bases of the junction unmatched. This CDR3 reads CASSFPGQANYEQYF. For the CDR3, the DNA is TGTGCCAGCAGTTTTCCGGGACAGGCGAACTACGAGCAGTACTTC.

The chain has TRBV7-9 and TRBJ2-7, with D possibly being TRBD1 (5 bases). This CDR3 is built from 14 residues. Looked up from germline, CDR1 is SEHNR and CDR2 is FQNEAQ (reference sequence). V gave up 7 bases and J gave up 3 bases, with 16 bases separating them. CDR3 loop: CASTLPDGHYEQYF. CDR3 DNA sequence: TGTGCCAGCACCCTGCCGGATGGACACTACGAGCAGTACTTC.

The chain joins TRBV5-4 to TRBJ2-1, with 7 bases fitting TRBD1. CDR1 and CDR2 (germline): SGHNT, YYREEE (reference sequence). After removal of 4 bases from V and 0 bases from J, the junction contained 7 bases not matched to a gene. The CDR3 runs to 16 residues. CDR3 nucleotides: TGTGCCAGCAGCCAAGACAGGGTCAGCTCCTACAATGAGCAGTTCTTC. Protein sequence: CASSQDRVSSYNEQFF.

This clone showed up just a few times. The J gene is TRBJ2-3, the V gene TRBV7-9, with TRBD2 matching 8 bases. The V and J ends lost 4 bases and 0 bases, in that order; junction bases with no gene match: 6. Germline V gene lookup returns CDR1 SEHNR and CDR2 FQNEAQ (reference sequence). CDR3 size: 16 residues. The CDR3 bases are TGTGCCAGCAGCTCCGCTAGCGGGCAGAGCACAGATACGCAGTATTTT. Its protein product is CASSSASGQSTDTQYF.

The V and J genes are TRBV5-4 and TRBJ2-5, with 8 nucleotides matching TRBD2. V shed 1 base, J shed 2 bases, and the junction held 4 bases outside the gene matches. The V gene's germline CDR1 is SGHNT and CDR2 YYREEE (reference sequence). The length of the CDR3 is 15 residues. The CDR3 DNA is TGTGCCAGCAGCTTGCTCGCGGGGGGACAAGAGACCCAGTACTTC. This translates into CASSLLAGGQETQYF.

This clone appeared once. The chain uses TRBV10-1 and TRBJ1-4; 7 bases are a match to TRBD1. The ends lost 3 bases at V and 2 bases at J; junction bases unmatched: 3. The germline V gene encodes CDR1 WNHNN and CDR2 SYGVQD (reference sequence). This CDR3 region has 15 residues. The CDR3 nucleotides read TGCGCCAGCAGTGATACAGGGGACACTAATGAAAAACTGTTTTTT. Residues: CASSDTGDTNEKLFF.

The CDR3 nucleotides read TGCGCCAGCAGCCAAGGGGGGCCCGACAGCGGGGCAACCGGGGAGCTGTTTTTT. Its translation: CASSQGGPDSGATGELFF. This rearrangement joins TRBV4-1 to TRBJ2-2; a possible D gene is TRBD2 (7 bases). This CDR3 is built from 18 residues. Germline V lookup: CDR1 MGHRA, CDR2 YSYEKL. The ends were cut back, 1 base at V and 5 bases at J, with 20 bases in the middle.

The gene calls are TRBV10-1 and TRBJ1-5; the match to TRBD1 covers 7 bases. The CDR3 consists of 11 residues. V trimming: 10 bases; J trimming: 7 bases; junction bases outside the gene matches: 4. Germline V lookup: CDR1 WNHNN, CDR2 SYGVQD (reference sequence). CDR3 region: CATRRGQPQHF. In DNA form, the CDR3 reads TGCGCCACCCGCAGGGGGCAGCCCCAGCATTTT.

This sequence joins TRBV5-1 and TRBJ2-7; possibly TRBD2 for D (5 bases). The V end was cut by 0 bases, the J end by 7 bases, with 23 bases between. Germline V gene lookup returns CDR1 SGHRS and CDR2 YFSETQ. CDR3 size: 17 residues. The CDR3 loop reads CASSLGTKSGTPGEQYF. The CDR3 bases are TGCGCCAGCAGCTTGGGCACCAAAAGCGGTACCCCCGGGGAGCAGTACTTC. Full variable domain (missing parts from reference TRBV5-1 and TRBJ2-7): KAGVTQTPRYLIKTRGQQVTLSCSPISGHRSVSWYQQTPGQGLQFLFEYFSETQRNKGNFPGRFSGRQFSNSRSEMNVSTLELGDSALYLCASSLGTKSGTPGEQYFGPGTRLTVT.

The V call is TRBV12-3 or TRBV12-4, the J call TRBJ1-3; D possibly corresponds to TRBD1 (6 bases). There are 13 residues in the CDR3. V was trimmed by 5 bases and J by 4 bases, leaving 9 bases between them. CDR3 coding DNA: TGTGCCAGCAGTGTTGACAGGGGAAACACCATATATTTT. It yields the protein CASSVDRGNTIYF.

V is TRBV30 and J is TRBJ2-2; 7 nucleotides agree with TRBD1. The CDR3 runs to 15 residues. Germline V gene sequence: CDR1 GTSNPN, CDR2 SVGIG (reference sequence). Germline trimming cut 4 bases from V and 2 bases from J; bases unmatched to any gene: 7. CDR3 DNA sequence: TGTGCCTGGAACAGACAGGGCATAAACACCGGGGAGCTGTTTTTT. Translation gives CAWNRQGINTGELFF. Drawing the rest from reference TRBV30 and TRBJ2-2, the complete variable domain is SQTIHQWPATLVQPVGSPLSLECTVEGTSNPNLYWYRQAAGRGLQLLFYSVGIGQISSEVPQNLSASRPQDRQFILSSKKLLLSDSGFYLCAWNRQGINTGELFFGEGSRLTVL.

This chain joins TRBV27 and TRBJ2-1; tentative D call: TRBD2 (6 bases). CDR3 length: 14 amino acids. V shed 2 bases and J shed 5 bases, with 10 bases lying between them. CDR1 and CDR2 from the germline V gene are MNHEY and SMNVEV (reference sequence). CDR3: CASSLERANNEQFF. The CDR3, as DNA: TGTGCCAGCAGTTTAGAGCGGGCTAACAATGAGCAGTTCTTC.

The CDR3 protein is CASSQDDAGLTGSPLHF. In DNA form, the CDR3 reads TGCGCCAGCAGCCAAGATGATGCGGGGCTTACGGGTTCACCCCTCCACTTT. The chain combines TRBV4-3 with TRBJ1-6, with a possible D match to TRBD1 (5 bases). Trimming took off 0 bases at V and 9 bases at J, with 18 bases between the two ends. Germline V gene sequence: CDR1 LGHNA, CDR2 YSLEER. The CDR3 covers 17 residues.

The chain combines TRBV5-1 with TRBJ1-3; D is perhaps TRBD1 (6 bases). V shed 4 bases and J shed 4 bases, with 15 bases lying between them. The length of the CDR3 is 15 residues. Per germline, CDR1 SGHRS and CDR2 YFSETQ. CDR3 DNA sequence: TGCGCCAGCAGCACCACAGGGTTGGCCGGAAACACCATATATTTT. Amino acid sequence: CASSTTGLAGNTIYF.

In its sample, this clone was seen a few times. This sequence joins TRBV3-1 (or the pseudogene TRBV3-2) and TRBJ1-6; 12 bases match TRBD1. J lost 1 base, V lost 3 bases, and 10 bases had no gene match. This CDR3 comprises 20 residues. Germline loops: CDR1 LGHDT, CDR2 YNNKEL (reference sequence). The CDR3 bases are TGTGCCAGCAGCCAGCTCGGGACAGGGGGCGGCGGATCCTATAATTCACCCCTCCACTTT. Its protein product is CASSQLGTGGGGSYNSPLHF.

The CDR3 sequence is CASSFVGGQSDYGYTF. In DNA form, the CDR3 reads TGTGCCAGCAGCTTCGTAGGGGGACAGTCGGACTATGGCTACACCTTC. This chain joins TRBV7-2 and TRBJ1-2, with 7 bases that match TRBD1. CDR1 is SGHTA, CDR2 FQGNSA, per germline. V lost 3 bases to trimming and J lost 3 bases; unmatched junction nucleotides: 10. There are 16 residues in the CDR3. The full variable domain, completed using reference TRBV7-2 and TRBJ1-2, is GAGVSQSPSNKVTEKGKDVELRCDPISGHTALYWYRQSLGQGLEFLIYFQGNSAPDKSGLPSDRFSAERTGGSVSTLTIQRTQQEDSAVYLCASSFVGGQSDYGYTFGSGTRLTVV.